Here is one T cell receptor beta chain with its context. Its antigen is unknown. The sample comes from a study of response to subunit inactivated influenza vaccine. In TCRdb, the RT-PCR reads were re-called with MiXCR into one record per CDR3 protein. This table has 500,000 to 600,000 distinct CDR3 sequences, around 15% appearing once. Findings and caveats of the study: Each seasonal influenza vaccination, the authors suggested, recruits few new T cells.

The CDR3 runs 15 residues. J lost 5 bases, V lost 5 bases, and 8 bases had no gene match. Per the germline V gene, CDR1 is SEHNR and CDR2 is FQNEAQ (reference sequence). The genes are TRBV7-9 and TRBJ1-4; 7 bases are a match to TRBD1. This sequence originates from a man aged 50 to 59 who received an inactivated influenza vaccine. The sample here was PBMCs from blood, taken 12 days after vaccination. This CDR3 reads CASSQGQNVNEKLFF. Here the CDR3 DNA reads TGTGCCAGCAGCCAGGGACAGAACGTAAATGAAAAACTGTTTTTT.